Following are 23 T cell receptor beta chains from one sample sequenced in a study of blood T cell repertoires in COVID-19. Clones were sequenced by immunoSEQ multiplex PCR, and TCRdb holds only the in-frame ones, with some missing. This table has around 100,000 clones, 85% to 90% appearing once. The sample was peripheral blood. These receptors were obtained from a human donor in a cohort sampled during active COVID-19.

This clone was counted a single time. J is TRBJ1-4 and V is TRBV7-6; D is uncertain. The CDR3 totals 16 residues. Germline CDR1 reads SGHVS; CDR2 reads FNYEAQ. V gave up 0 bases and J gave up 0 bases, with 8 bases separating them. The CDR3 region is CASSLAAPATNEKLFF. CDR3 sequence (DNA): TGTGCCAGCAGCTTAGCAGCACCGGCAACTAATGAAAAACTGTTTTTT.

In nucleotides, the CDR3 is TGTGCCAGCAGCCCTCCGGGACAGAATGAGCAGTTCTTC. Its protein product is CASSPPGQNEQFF. The chain employs TRBV9 and TRBJ2-1; TRBD1 agrees at 7 bases. The ends lost 4 bases at V and 7 bases at J; junction bases unmatched: 5. This CDR3 is 13 amino acids long. CDR1 and CDR2 (germline): SGDLS, YYNGEE.

This rearrangement joins TRBV6-5 to TRBJ1-6, with D unclear. Germline CDR1 reads MNHEY; CDR2 reads SVGAGI. The length of the CDR3 is 15 residues. V lost 3 bases, J lost 6 bases, and 12 bases lay in between. CDR3 amino acids: CASSYRGSFNSPLHF. The CDR3, as DNA: TGTGCCAGCAGTTATAGAGGCAGTTTTAATTCACCCCTCCACTTT.

This sequence joins TRBV10-3 and TRBJ2-3, with 7 positions matching TRBD2. Trimming cost V 8 bases and J 6 bases; bases outside gene matches: 8. This CDR3 contains 13 residues. The germline V gene encodes CDR1 ENHRY and CDR2 SYGVKD. CDR3 loop: CAIRREEGDTQYF. CDR3 in DNA: TGTGCCATCCGTCGGGAGGAAGGTGATACGCAGTATTTT.

The chain is built from TRBV25-1 and TRBJ1-6; the D is unclear. The CDR3 has 14 residues. Between the trimmed V and J ends, which lost 3 bases and 3 bases, there was a span of 6 bases. Germline CDR1 and CDR2: MGHDK and SYGVNS. The CDR3 sequence is CASSDGGYNSPLHF. CDR3 in DNA: TGTGCCAGCAGTGATGGAGGCTATAATTCACCCCTCCACTTT.

The J gene is TRBJ2-1, the V gene TRBV10-3; 12 positions match TRBD2. V lost 5 bases and J lost 5; bases outside the gene matches: 25. From germline, CDR1 is ENHRY and CDR2 SYGVKD. CDR3 length: 22 residues. The CDR3 reads CAISRRGFSSGRASSSDNEQFF. DNA for the CDR3: TGTGCCATCAGTCGTAGGGGTTTCTCTAGCGGGAGGGCCAGTTCATCGGACAATGAGCAGTTCTTC.

The genes are TRBV7-8 and TRBJ1-1, with D maybe TRBD1 (5 bases). This CDR3 region has 14 residues. Germline assignment: CDR1 SGHVS and CDR2 FQNEAQ. Trimming cost V 6 bases and J 0 bases, with 11 bases left between them. CDR3 protein: CASSQGSLNTEAFF. CDR3 nucleotide sequence: TGTGCCAGCAGTCAGGGCAGCCTGAACACTGAAGCTTTCTTT.

The chain is built from TRBV11-3 and TRBJ2-5, with TRBD2 as a possible D gene (5 bases). Between the trimmed V and J ends, which lost 2 bases and 2 bases, there was a span of 6 bases. Per the germline V gene, CDR1 is SGHNT and CDR2 is YENEEA. CDR3 length: 13 amino acids. CDR3 sequence: CASSLLAQETQYF. The CDR3 region has the DNA TGTGCCAGCAGCTTACTAGCACAAGAGACCCAGTACTTC.

This rearrangement joins TRBV6-1 to TRBJ1-4; maybe TRBD1 (5 bases). CDR1 is MNHNS, CDR2 SASEGT, per germline. The CDR3 covers 15 residues. The V and J ends lost 3 bases and 7 bases respectively, with 15 bases between them. The CDR3 here is CASSEIPGGGEKLFF. The DNA for the CDR3 is TGTGCCAGCAGTGAGATCCCCGGGGGGGGTGAAAAACTGTTTTTT.

The chain recombines TRBV27 with TRBJ2-1; 9 bases agree with TRBD2. There are 19 residues in the CDR3. Germline V gene lookup returns CDR1 MNHEY and CDR2 SMNVEV (reference sequence). J gave up 9 bases and V 2 bases, and 20 bases lay outside the gene matches. The CDR3 region is CASSLRGAASGIWVSEQFF. DNA for the CDR3: TGTGCCAGCAGTTTAAGGGGGGCAGCTAGCGGGATCTGGGTATCTGAGCAGTTCTTC.

V is TRBV15 and J is TRBJ1-5; D call uncertain. The CDR3 length is 15 residues. Germline values: CDR1 LNHNV, CDR2 YYDKDF (reference sequence). V lost 1 base and J 7 bases, leaving 14 bases between the germline ends. As DNA, the CDR3 is TGTGCCACCAGCAGAGTCTCCTCAGGAAGGCAGCCCCAGCATTTT. Residues: CATSRVSSGRQPQHF.

The CDR3 here is CASSLLGAQPQHF. CDR3 DNA: TGTGCCAGCAGTTTGTTGGGGGCTCAGCCCCAGCATTTT. The V and J genes are TRBV28 and TRBJ1-5, with a weak D call TRBD1 (6 bases). The CDR3 sequence is 13 residues long. Looked up from germline, CDR1 is MDHEN and CDR2 is SYDVKM. V was clipped by 3 bases and J by 6 bases, with 9 bases between them.

This clone showed up just once. This chain joins TRBV27 and TRBJ2-7, with 10 bases matching TRBD2. Per germline, CDR1 MNHEY and CDR2 SMNVEV (reference sequence). The CDR3 is 14 residues long. Trimming at V came to 5 bases and at J to 4 bases, leaving 5 bases not matched to a gene. The CDR3: CASSLAGEWYEQYF. The CDR3 DNA is TGTGCCAGCAGTCTAGCGGGAGAGTGGTACGAGCAGTACTTC.

This clone was recorded once. The J gene is TRBJ2-3, the V gene TRBV30; 8 nucleotides agree with TRBD2. There are 15 residues in the CDR3. Germline CDR1 reads GTSNPN; CDR2 reads SVGIG (reference sequence). With 2 bases clipped from V and 2 bases from J, the junction kept 6 bases outside the gene matches. This CDR3 is CAWSRSGSITDTQYF. CDR3 nucleotide sequence: TGTGCCTGGAGTAGGAGCGGGAGTATCACAGATACGCAGTATTTT. The full variable domain, in which reference TRBV30 and TRBJ2-3 provide the parts outside the CDR3, is SQTIHQWPATLVQPVGSPLSLECTVEGTSNPNLYWYRQAAGRGLQLLFYSVGIGQISSEVPQNLSASRPQDRQFILSSKKLLLSDSGFYLCAWSRSGSITDTQYFGPGTRLTVL.

This clone was seen only once. The V call is TRBV28, the J call TRBJ2-3, with TRBD2 matching over 8 bases. Germline values: CDR1 MDHEN, CDR2 SYDVKM. The junction had 11 bases not matched to a gene; V was cut back by 10 bases and J by 5 bases. The CDR3 totals 14 residues. Here the CDR3 reads CATHPGGVGDTQYF. The CDR3 bases are TGTGCCACACATCCGGGAGGGGTAGGAGATACGCAGTATTTT.

This chain links TRBV28 with TRBJ1-4; tentative D call: TRBD1 (6 bases). Trimming removed 4 bases at V and 0 bases at J, with 12 bases between. Germline values: CDR1 MDHEN, CDR2 SYDVKM. The CDR3 loop spans 16 amino acids. The CDR3 here is CASSSGTIATNEKLFF. The CDR3 DNA sequence: TGTGCCAGCAGTTCCGGGACAATTGCAACTAATGAAAAACTGTTTTTT.

The CDR3 sequence: CASKLADPITGELFF. The CDR3, as DNA: TGTGCCAGCAAGCTAGCGGACCCTATAACCGGGGAGCTGTTTTTT. V usage is TRBV7-2 and J usage is TRBJ2-2, with TRBD2 matching 7 bases. The J segment lost 5 bases and the V segment lost 7 bases, leaving 10 bases of the junction unmatched. CDR3 length equals 15 residues. The germline V gene has CDR1 SGHTA and CDR2 FQGNSA.

This chain connects TRBV6-2 or TRBV6-3 to TRBJ2-1, with a tentative D call TRBD1 (5 bases). This CDR3 spans 13 amino acids. The germline V and J ends were trimmed by 6 bases and 4 bases, with 10 bases remaining between them. Germline V CDR1 and CDR2: MNHEY, SVGEGT. CDR3 sequence: CASSQDIYNEQFF. In DNA, the CDR3 is TGTGCCAGCAGCCAGGACATTTACAATGAGCAGTTCTTC.

This clone was recorded only once. The gene calls are TRBV24-1 and TRBJ1-5; D is uncertain. With 4 bases removed from V and 1 base from J, the gap between germline ends came to 10 bases. The CDR3 runs to 15 residues. Germline lookup yields CDR1 KGHDR and CDR2 SFDVKD. CDR3 DNA sequence: TGTGCCACCAGTGACTTTGGGCCCAGCAATCAGCCCCAGCATTTT. It codes for CATSDFGPSNQPQHF.

This clone showed up just once. This chain links TRBV28 with TRBJ2-5, with D perhaps matching TRBD2 (6 bases). V shed 5 bases and J shed 0 bases, with 13 bases lying between them. CDR3 length equals 15 residues. Per the germline V gene, CDR1 is MDHEN and CDR2 is SYDVKM. CDR3 sequence (DNA): TGTGCCAGCAGTACGGGACTTAAGTACCAAGAGACCCAGTACTTC. This gives the protein CASSTGLKYQETQYF.

V usage is TRBV27 and J usage is TRBJ2-7; 7 bases agree with TRBD1. V shed 9 bases and J 2 bases; nucleotides not matched to a gene: 4. There are 12 residues in the CDR3. Germline V gene lookup returns CDR1 MNHEY and CDR2 SMNVEV (reference sequence). The CDR3 nucleotides are TGTGCCAGTAGACAGGGTCCCTACGAGCAGTACTTC. Translated, it gives CASRQGPYEQYF.

The chain carries TRBV6-1 and TRBJ1-2; D perhaps matches TRBD1 (5 bases). V dropped 0 bases and J dropped 4 bases, with 18 bases sitting between them. The CDR3 is 17 amino acids. Per the germline V gene, CDR1 is MNHNS and CDR2 is SASEGT. CDR3 loop: CASSEAGGRLGGYGYTF. The CDR3, as DNA: TGTGCCAGCAGTGAAGCGGGGGGACGGTTAGGCGGCTATGGCTACACCTTC.

The rearrangement uses TRBV5-4 and TRBJ1-2; D is possibly TRBD1 (5 bases). Trimming pared 4 bases from V and 4 bases from J, leaving 8 bases between. The CDR3 extends over 12 amino acids. Germline V gene lookup returns CDR1 SGHNT and CDR2 YYREEE (reference sequence). The chain's CDR3 is CASSPGLYGYTF. The CDR3 DNA reads as TGTGCCAGCAGCCCGGGACTCTATGGCTACACCTTC.